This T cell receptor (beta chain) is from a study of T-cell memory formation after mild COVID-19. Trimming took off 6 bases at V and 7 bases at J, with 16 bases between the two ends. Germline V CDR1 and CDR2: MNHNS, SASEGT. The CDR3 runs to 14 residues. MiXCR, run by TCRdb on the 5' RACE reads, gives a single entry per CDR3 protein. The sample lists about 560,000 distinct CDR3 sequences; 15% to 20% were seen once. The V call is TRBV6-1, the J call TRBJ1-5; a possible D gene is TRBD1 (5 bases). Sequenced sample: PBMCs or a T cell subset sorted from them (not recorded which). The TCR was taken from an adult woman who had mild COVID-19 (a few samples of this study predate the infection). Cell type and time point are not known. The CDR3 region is CASRAGTTTQPQHF. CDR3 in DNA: TGTGCCAGCAGGGCCGGGACTACGACCCAGCCCCAGCATTTT.